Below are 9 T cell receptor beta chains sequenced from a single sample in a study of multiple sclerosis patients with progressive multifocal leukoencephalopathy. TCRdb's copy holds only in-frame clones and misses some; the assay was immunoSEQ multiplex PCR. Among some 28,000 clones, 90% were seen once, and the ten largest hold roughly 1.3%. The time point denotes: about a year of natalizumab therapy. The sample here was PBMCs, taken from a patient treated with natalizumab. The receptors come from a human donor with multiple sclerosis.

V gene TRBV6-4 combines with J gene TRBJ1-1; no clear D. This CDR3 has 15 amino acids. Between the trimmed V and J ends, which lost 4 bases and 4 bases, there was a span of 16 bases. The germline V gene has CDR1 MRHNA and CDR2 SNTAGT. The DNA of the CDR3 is TGTGCCAGCAGTGTTGAGGGAGCCCCAGGCACTGAAGCTTTCTTT. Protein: CASSVEGAPGTEAFF.

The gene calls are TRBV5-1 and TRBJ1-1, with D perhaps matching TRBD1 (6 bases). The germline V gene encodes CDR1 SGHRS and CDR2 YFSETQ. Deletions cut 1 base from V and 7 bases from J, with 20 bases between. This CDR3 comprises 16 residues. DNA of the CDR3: TGCGCCAGCAGCTTGACGCTCGGGGGCCTAGAACTTGAAGCTTTCTTT. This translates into CASSLTLGGLELEAFF.

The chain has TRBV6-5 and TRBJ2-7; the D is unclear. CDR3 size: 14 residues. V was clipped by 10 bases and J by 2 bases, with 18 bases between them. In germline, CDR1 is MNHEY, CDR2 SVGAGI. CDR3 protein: CATTPLAGTYEQYF. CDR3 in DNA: TGTGCCACAACCCCATTGGCCGGAACCTACGAGCAGTACTTC.

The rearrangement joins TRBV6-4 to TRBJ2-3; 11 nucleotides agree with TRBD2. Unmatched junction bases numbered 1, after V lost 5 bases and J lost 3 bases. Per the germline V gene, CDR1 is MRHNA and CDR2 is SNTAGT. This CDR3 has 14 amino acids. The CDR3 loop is CASSLAGGTDTQYF. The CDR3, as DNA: TGTGCCAGCAGTTTAGCGGGGGGGACAGATACGCAGTATTTT.

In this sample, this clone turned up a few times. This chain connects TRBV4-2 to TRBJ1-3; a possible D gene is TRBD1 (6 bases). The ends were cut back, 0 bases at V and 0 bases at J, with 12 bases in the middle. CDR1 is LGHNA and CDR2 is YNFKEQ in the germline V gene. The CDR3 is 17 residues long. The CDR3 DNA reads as TGTGCCAGCAGCCAAGAAGGGGGGAAAATCTCTGGAAACACCATATATTTT. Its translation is CASSQEGGKISGNTIYF.

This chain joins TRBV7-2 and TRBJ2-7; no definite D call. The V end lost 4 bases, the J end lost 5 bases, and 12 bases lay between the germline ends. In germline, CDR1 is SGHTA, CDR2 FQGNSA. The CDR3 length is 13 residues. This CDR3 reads CASSSQVSHEQYF. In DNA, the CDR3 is TGTGCCAGCAGCTCCCAAGTCAGCCACGAGCAGTACTTC.

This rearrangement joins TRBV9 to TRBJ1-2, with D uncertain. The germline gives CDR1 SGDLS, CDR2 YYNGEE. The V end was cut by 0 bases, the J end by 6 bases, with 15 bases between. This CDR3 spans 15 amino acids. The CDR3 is CASSVGGGQLDGYTF. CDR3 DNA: TGTGCCAGCAGCGTAGGAGGTGGGCAGTTGGATGGCTACACCTTC.

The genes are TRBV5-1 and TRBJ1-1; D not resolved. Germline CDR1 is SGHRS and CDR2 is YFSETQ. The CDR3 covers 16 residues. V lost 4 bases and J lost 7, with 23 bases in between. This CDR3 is CASSPGLIVLANEAFF. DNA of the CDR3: TGCGCCAGCAGCCCCGGTTTGATCGTCCTTGCGAATGAAGCTTTCTTT.

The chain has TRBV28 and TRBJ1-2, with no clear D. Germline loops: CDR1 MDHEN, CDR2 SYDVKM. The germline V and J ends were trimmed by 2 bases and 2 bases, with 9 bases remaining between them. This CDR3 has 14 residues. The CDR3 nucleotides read TGTGCCAGCAGTTTAGGTGGAGGGAACTATGGCTACACCTTC. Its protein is CASSLGGGNYGYTF.